Listed here are 8 T cell receptor beta chains from one sample, sequenced in a study of cytomegalovirus exposure and HLA in healthy donors. PCR involved 60 Vbeta and 13 Jbeta primers. Profiled with immunoSEQ multiplex PCR; TCRdb holds only in-frame clones, not every one. The data contain roughly 130,000 clones, 75% to 85% of them seen just once; the ten biggest clones take up around 3.3%. The sample consisted of PBMCs. The source is a male donor in good health and CMV-seronegative.

This clone came up once. This rearrangement joins TRBV19 to TRBJ1-2; 7 bases fit TRBD1. The CDR3 has 15 residues. V lost 5 bases, J lost 9 bases, and 15 bases stayed unmatched. Germline V gene data show CDR1 as LNHDA and CDR2 as SQIVND (reference sequence). Written as DNA, the CDR3 is TGTGCCAGTAGTCGAGATCCGGGACAGAGTCGGAGCTACACCTTC. Protein: CASSRDPGQSRSYTF.

The rearrangement joins TRBV4-3 to TRBJ1-1, with 10 bases aligning to TRBD1. Germline CDR1 reads LGHNA; CDR2 reads YSLEER. The CDR3 extends over 16 amino acids. J was trimmed by 3 bases and V by 5 bases; bases with no gene match: 9. CDR3 sequence (DNA): TGCGCCAGCAGCTCCCGTTGGACAGGGGGGGACACTGAAGCTTTCTTT. It translates to CASSSRWTGGDTEAFF.

V is TRBV6-1 and J is TRBJ2-2, with D possibly matching TRBD2 (7 bases). CDR3 length: 15 residues. Germline values: CDR1 MNHNS, CDR2 SASEGT. The germline V and J ends were trimmed by 0 bases and 7 bases, with 12 bases remaining between them. In nucleotides, the CDR3 is TGTGCCAGCAGTGAAGCGGGGGGGCTGTTCGGGGAGCTGTTTTTT. Translation gives CASSEAGGLFGELFF.

V is TRBV5-8 and J is TRBJ2-3; no definite D call. Germline V gene data show CDR1 as SGHTS and CDR2 as YDEGEE. The germline V and J ends were trimmed by 0 bases and 0 bases, with 5 bases remaining between them. This CDR3 is 14 amino acids long. The CDR3 reads CASSLGPSTDTQYF. The CDR3 DNA follows: TGTGCCAGCAGCTTGGGGCCTAGCACAGATACGCAGTATTTT.

This chain uses TRBV2 with TRBJ2-7; 9 bases are a match to TRBD1. The CDR3 extends over 14 amino acids. In germline, CDR1 is SNHLY, CDR2 FYNNEI. V trimming: 6 bases; J trimming: 9 bases; junction bases outside the gene matches: 12. CDR3 DNA: TGTGCCAGCAGCTCCACCGGGACAGGGCGCGGGCAGTACTTC. It yields the protein CASSSTGTGRGQYF.

This clone is medium-sized in the sample. The chain is built from TRBV4-1 and TRBJ1-2, with D uncertain. V lost 2 bases and J lost 3, with 16 bases in between. Germline loops: CDR1 MGHRA, CDR2 YSYEKL. The CDR3 contains 16 residues. The CDR3, as DNA: TGCGCCAGCAGCCAACAGTCGAGGATTCGTGACTATGGCTACACCTTC. This encodes CASSQQSRIRDYGYTF.

The rearrangement joins TRBV18 to TRBJ1-1; D possibly corresponds to TRBD1 (6 bases). The CDR3 is made up of 14 amino acids. Trimming shortened V by 3 bases and J by 0 bases, and 8 bases separated the two germline ends. Looked up from germline, CDR1 is KGHSH and CDR2 is LQKENI. The CDR3 sequence: CASSPGQMNTEAFF. For the CDR3, the DNA is TGTGCCAGCTCACCCGGACAGATGAACACTGAAGCTTTCTTT.

The rearrangement joins TRBV7-9 to TRBJ1-2; tentatively, D is TRBD1 (6 bases). CDR1 is SEHNR, CDR2 FQNEAQ, per germline (reference sequence). There are 15 residues in the CDR3. The V end was cut by 3 bases, the J end by 5 bases, with 16 bases between. CDR3 loop: CASSLGHGLTYGYTF. The CDR3 bases are TGTGCCAGCAGCTTGGGACACGGACTGACTTATGGCTACACCTTC.